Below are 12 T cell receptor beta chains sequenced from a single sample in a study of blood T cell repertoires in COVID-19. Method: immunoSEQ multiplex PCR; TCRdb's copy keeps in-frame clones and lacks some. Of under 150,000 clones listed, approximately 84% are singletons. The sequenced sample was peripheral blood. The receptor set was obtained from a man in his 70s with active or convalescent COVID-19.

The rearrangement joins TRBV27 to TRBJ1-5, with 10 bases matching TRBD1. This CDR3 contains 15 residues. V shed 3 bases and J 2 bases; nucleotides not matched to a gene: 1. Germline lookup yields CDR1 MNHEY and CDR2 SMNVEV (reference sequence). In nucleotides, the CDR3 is TGTGCCAGCAGTTTCGGGACAGGGGGCAATCAGCCCCAGCATTTT. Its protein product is CASSFGTGGNQPQHF.

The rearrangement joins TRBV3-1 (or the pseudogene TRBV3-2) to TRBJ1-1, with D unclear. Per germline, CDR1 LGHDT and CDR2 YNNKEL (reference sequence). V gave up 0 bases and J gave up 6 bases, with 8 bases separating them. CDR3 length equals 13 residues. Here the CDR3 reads CASSQDPTSEAFF. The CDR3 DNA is TGTGCCAGCAGCCAAGATCCGACTTCTGAAGCTTTCTTT.

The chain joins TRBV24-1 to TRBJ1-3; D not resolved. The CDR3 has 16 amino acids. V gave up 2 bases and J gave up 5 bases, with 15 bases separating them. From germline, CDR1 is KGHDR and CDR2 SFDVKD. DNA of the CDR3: TGTGCCACCAGTGATTCCCAGGAAGGCTTCAGAAACACCATATATTTT. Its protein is CATSDSQEGFRNTIYF.

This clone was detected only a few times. For the CDR3, the DNA is TGTGCCAGTTTGGGATCCAGGGGGATGAACACTGAAGCTTTCTTT. It specifies CASLGSRGMNTEAFF. The chain recombines TRBV28 with TRBJ1-1, with TRBD1 matching 7 bases. The germline V gene has CDR1 MDHEN and CDR2 SYDVKM. This CDR3 region has 15 residues. The V gene end was trimmed by 9 bases and the J gene end by 0 bases; junction bases not matched to a gene: 10.

CDR3 sequence: CASSVGQGVSYGYTF. In DNA form, the CDR3 reads TGTGCCAGCAGTGTCGGACAGGGGGTTTCCTATGGCTACACCTTC. The chain has TRBV28 and TRBJ1-2; TRBD1 aligns across 10 bases. J gave up 4 bases and V 5 bases, and 7 bases lay outside the gene matches. Per germline, CDR1 MDHEN and CDR2 SYDVKM. This CDR3 has 15 amino acids.

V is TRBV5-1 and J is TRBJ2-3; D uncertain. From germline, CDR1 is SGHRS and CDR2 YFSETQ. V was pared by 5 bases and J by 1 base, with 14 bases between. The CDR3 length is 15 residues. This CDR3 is CASRISALGTDTQYF. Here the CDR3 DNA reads TGCGCCAGCAGAATTTCGGCCCTAGGCACAGATACGCAGTATTTT.

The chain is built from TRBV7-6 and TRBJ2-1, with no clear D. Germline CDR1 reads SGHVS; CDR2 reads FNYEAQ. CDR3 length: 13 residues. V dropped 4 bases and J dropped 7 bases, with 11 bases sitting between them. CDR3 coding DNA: TGTGCCAGCAGCTATAGCCTAGGAAATGAGCAGTTCTTC. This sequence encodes CASSYSLGNEQFF.

The CDR3 region is CAWSVHTGGNQPQHF. The CDR3 DNA follows: TGTGCCTGGAGTGTACACACAGGAGGCAATCAGCCCCAGCATTTT. The chain combines TRBV30 with TRBJ1-5, with D perhaps TRBD1 (5 bases). Trimming stripped 0 bases from V and 2 bases from J, with 11 bases between. The CDR3 is 15 amino acids. CDR1 is GTSNPN, CDR2 SVGIG, per germline (reference sequence).

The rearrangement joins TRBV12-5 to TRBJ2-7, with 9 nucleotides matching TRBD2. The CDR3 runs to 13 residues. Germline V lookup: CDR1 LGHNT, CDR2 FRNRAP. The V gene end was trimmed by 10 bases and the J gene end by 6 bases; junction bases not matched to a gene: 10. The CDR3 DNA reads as TGTGCTACCGGGACTAGCCGCCTTGGCGAGCAGTACTTC. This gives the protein CATGTSRLGEQYF.

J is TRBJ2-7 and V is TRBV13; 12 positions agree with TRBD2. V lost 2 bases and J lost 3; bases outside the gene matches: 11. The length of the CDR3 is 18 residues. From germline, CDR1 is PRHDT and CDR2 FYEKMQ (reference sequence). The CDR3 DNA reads TGTGCCAGCAGCTTACGGGACCCTAGCGGGGGGGCGGTCTACGAGCAGTACTTC. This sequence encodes CASSLRDPSGGAVYEQYF.

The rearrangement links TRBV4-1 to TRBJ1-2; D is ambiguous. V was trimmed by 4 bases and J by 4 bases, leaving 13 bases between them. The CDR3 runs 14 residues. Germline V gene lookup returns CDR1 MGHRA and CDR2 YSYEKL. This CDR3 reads CASSPGAGAYGYTF. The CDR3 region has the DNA TGCGCCAGCAGCCCCGGTGCGGGTGCCTATGGCTACACCTTC.

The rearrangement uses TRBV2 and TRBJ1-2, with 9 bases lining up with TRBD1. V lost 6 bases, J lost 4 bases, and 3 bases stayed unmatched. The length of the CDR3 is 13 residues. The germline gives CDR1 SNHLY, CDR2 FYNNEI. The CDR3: CASREDRGYGYTF. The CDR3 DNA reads TGTGCCAGCAGGGAGGACAGGGGCTATGGCTACACCTTC.